This T cell receptor (beta chain) is drawn from a study of T cells after yellow fever vaccination. Whole-study context: With SMART-Seq v4 Ultra Low Input, the fractions containing low cell numbers were prepared.

V lost 6 bases and J 3 bases, leaving 12 bases between the germline ends. Germline V lookup: CDR1 MNHEY, CDR2 SVGEGT. This CDR3 is built from 13 residues. Notes on the study in general: FACS-sorted repertoires might harbor abundant contaminating clonotypes from the bulk population.

5'RACE template switching produced TCR cDNA carrying a universal primer site and UMIs. TCRdb re-called the 5' RACE reads through MiXCR, storing one row per CDR3 protein. The data contain 120,000 or so distinct CDR3 sequences, 12% to 15% of them singletons. A word on this clonotype: The antigen is unknown.

The sequence was obtained from a man younger than 35 who received the YFV17D yellow fever vaccine. J is TRBJ2-7 and V is TRBV6-2 or TRBV6-3; possible D gene TRBD2, 6 bases. This specimen consisted of CD8+ T cells sorted from PBMCs, obtained 5 days after the yellow fever booster vaccination. CDR3 protein: CASRSFGGYEQYV. DNA of the CDR3: TGTGCCAGCAGAAGTTTCGGGGGCTACGAGCAGTACGTC.